The text below deals with one TCR beta chain. Its antigen is unidentified. These data originate in a study of cytomegalovirus exposure and HLA in healthy donors. Study observations and caveats: The study designated about 160 TCR beta chains cytomegalovirus-associated. Accurate prediction of HLA-A and HLA-B alleles (for most subjects) was reportedly achieved from TCR beta sequences. Researchers reported in a later analysis that common viral pathogens appeared linked to several top clusters.

Both 60 Vbeta primers and 13 Jbeta primers went into the PCR. TCRdb's copy holds only in-frame clones and misses some; the assay was immunoSEQ multiplex PCR. The sample holds some 110,000 clones, roughly 82% seen once. V dropped 7 bases and J dropped 3; count of bases not matched to a gene: 7. CDR3 length: 15 amino acids. Germline V gives CDR1 GTSNPN, CDR2 SVGIG (reference sequence). The chain couples TRBV30 to TRBJ2-7, with TRBD2 matching over 15 bases. The sample taken for sequencing was PBMCs. This sequence was found in a woman in her 40s in good health and CMV-seropositive. CDR3 in amino acids: CASRTSGRDYYEQYF. CDR3 bases: TGTGCCTCACGGACTAGCGGGAGGGATTACTACGAGCAGTACTTC.